This TCR beta chain derives from a study of Ad26.COV2.S vaccination and SARS-CoV-2 variants. On the study more broadly: Ad26.COV2.S given intramuscularly, once or twice 56 days apart.

Note on this clone: The antigen is unknown.

The sample's treatment: about 20 received Ad26.COV2.S at low or high dose, single or two shots; 5 received placebo; per-sample allocation not given. At day 63 after the first vaccine or placebo injection, samples were drawn. Expression of Wuhan-strain SARS-CoV-2 spike came from the Ad26 vector that formed the vaccine. The repertoire was sequenced with immunoSEQ multiplex PCR; TCRdb's copy has only in-frame clones and lacks some. The table includes a few hundred thousand clones, roughly 91% detected once. Trimming cost V 6 bases and J 7 bases, with 19 bases left between them. The germline V gene encodes CDR1 SGHDT and CDR2 YYEEEE. This CDR3 has 14 residues. Findings and limits, study-wide: Possible underestimation of total T cell responses by the TCR breadth and depth analyses was noted. Following vaccination, spike-specific CD8+ and CD4+ T cell responses reportedly exhibited substantial breadth.

The specimen was peripheral blood, collected in a trial of Ad26.COV2.S vaccine versus placebo. The sequence was collected from a person aged 18-65 years who received the Ad26.COV2.S COVID-19 vaccine or a placebo. V is TRBV5-6 and J is TRBJ1-1; maybe TRBD1 (5 bases). CDR3 residues: CASIPAGRNVEAFF. CDR3 nucleotides: TGTGCCAGCATCCCCGCGGGGCGGAATGTTGAAGCTTTCTTT.